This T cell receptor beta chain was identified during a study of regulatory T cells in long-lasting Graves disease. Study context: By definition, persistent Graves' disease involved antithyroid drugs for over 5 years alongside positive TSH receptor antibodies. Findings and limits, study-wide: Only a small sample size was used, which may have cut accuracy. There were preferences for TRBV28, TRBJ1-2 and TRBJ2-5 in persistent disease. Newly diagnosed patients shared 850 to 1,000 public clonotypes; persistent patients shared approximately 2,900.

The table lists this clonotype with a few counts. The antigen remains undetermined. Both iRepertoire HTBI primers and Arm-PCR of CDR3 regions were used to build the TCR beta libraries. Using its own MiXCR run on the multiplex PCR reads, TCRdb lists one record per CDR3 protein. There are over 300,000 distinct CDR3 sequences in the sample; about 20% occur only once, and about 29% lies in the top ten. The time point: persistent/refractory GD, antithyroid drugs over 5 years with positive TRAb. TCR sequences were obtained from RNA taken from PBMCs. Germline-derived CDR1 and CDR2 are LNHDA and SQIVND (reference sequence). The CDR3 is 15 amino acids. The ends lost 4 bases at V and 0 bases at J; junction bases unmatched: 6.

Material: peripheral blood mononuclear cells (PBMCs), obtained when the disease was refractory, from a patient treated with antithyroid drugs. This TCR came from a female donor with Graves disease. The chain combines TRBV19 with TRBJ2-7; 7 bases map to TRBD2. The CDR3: CASSRTSVSSYEQYF. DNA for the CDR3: TGTGCCAGTAGTAGAACTAGCGTCAGCTCCTACGAGCAGTACTTC.